This TCR beta chain appears in the sequencing data of a study of CD8 T cells in ankylosing spondylitis. General study points: In ankylosing spondylitis blood, a motif of roughly eight highly homologous TCR beta variants appeared characteristic.

TCRdb reprocessed the 5' RACE reads with MiXCR, giving one entry per CDR3 protein. This sample has some 450,000 distinct CDR3 sequences; under 20% occur once, and the top ten carry just over 1%. Germline V gene lookup returns CDR1 GTSNPN and CDR2 SVGIG (reference sequence). Trimming took 2 bases from V and 3 from J; bases not matched to a gene: 0. The CDR3 length is 13 residues. This clonotype occurred a few times. Its antigen is not identified. Material: blood, either unsorted or a sorted T cell fraction (not recorded which). This chain joins TRBV30 and TRBJ1-5; 8 bases align to TRBD1. The origin of this receptor is a male donor with ankylosing spondylitis. CDR3 in DNA: TGTGCCTGGAGTCAGGGGGCCAATCAGCCCCAGCATTTT. It is translated as CAWSQGANQPQHF.